Presented here are 30 T cell receptor beta chains from one specimen sequenced in a study of blood T cell repertoires in COVID-19. Method: immunoSEQ multiplex PCR; TCRdb's copy keeps in-frame clones and lacks some. The sample lists tens of thousands of clones, 85% to 90% occurring once. Sequenced: peripheral blood. The receptors were sampled from a man between 65 and 85 years old with acute or convalescent COVID-19.

This clone occurred once. The rearrangement joins TRBV7-9 to TRBJ1-3; 7 nucleotides line up with TRBD1. The CDR3 has 12 residues. After removal of 3 bases from V and 8 bases from J, the junction contained 1 base not matched to a gene. Germline values: CDR1 SEHNR, CDR2 FQNEAQ (reference sequence). The CDR3 here is CASSFRGDTIYF. CDR3 nucleotide sequence: TGTGCCAGCAGCTTCAGGGGGGACACCATATATTTT. The whole variable domain, remainder taken from reference TRBV7-9 and TRBJ1-3, is DTGVSQNPRHKITKRGQNVTFRCDPISEHNRLYWYRQTLGQGPEFLTYFQNEAQLEKSRLLSDRFSAERPKGSFSTLEIQRTEQGDSAMYLCASSFRGDTIYFGEGSWLTVV.

This clone was picked up one time. The chain uses TRBV18 and TRBJ2-1; 10 bases align to TRBD1. The CDR3 spans 13 residues. J lost 6 bases, V lost 6 bases, and 2 bases had no gene match. Germline V CDR1 and CDR2: KGHSH, LQKENI. Here the CDR3 reads CASSGQGGNEQFF. The CDR3 DNA reads TGTGCCAGCTCCGGACAGGGGGGCAATGAGCAGTTCTTC.

This clone was detected once. The chain employs TRBV3-1 (or the pseudogene TRBV3-2) and TRBJ1-1, with a possible D match to TRBD1 (6 bases). Germline CDR1 LGHDT, CDR2 YNNKEL (reference sequence). The CDR3 spans 14 residues. V was cut by 5 bases and J by 6 bases, with 16 bases left in between. This CDR3 is CASSRDNNYAEAFF. The CDR3 DNA reads as TGTGCCAGCAGCAGGGACAACAACTACGCTGAAGCTTTCTTT.

This chain links TRBV5-6 with TRBJ1-2, with D perhaps matching TRBD1 (5 bases). This CDR3 has 12 amino acids. V dropped 4 bases and J dropped 4 bases, with 8 bases sitting between them. Germline assignment: CDR1 SGHDT and CDR2 YYEEEE. The CDR3 loop is CASSVTAYGYTF. CDR3 in DNA: TGTGCCAGCAGCGTGACAGCCTATGGCTACACCTTC.

The V gene is TRBV7-9, the J gene TRBJ1-2; D may be TRBD1 (5 bases). The V and J ends lost 5 bases and 5 bases respectively, with 12 bases between them. Germline V gene data show CDR1 as SEHNR and CDR2 as FQNEAQ (reference sequence). This CDR3 has 13 amino acids. Here the CDR3 reads CASSRETAYGYTF. CDR3 nucleotides: TGTGCCAGCAGCCGAGAGACAGCTTATGGCTACACCTTC.

The J gene is TRBJ1-3, the V gene TRBV27, with TRBD1 identical over 7 bases. The junction had 7 bases not matched to a gene; V was cut back by 0 bases and J by 2 bases. CDR1 MNHEY and CDR2 SMNVEV come from the germline V gene (reference sequence). This CDR3 is built from 17 residues. Here the CDR3 reads CASSLSSTGAAGNTIYF. CDR3 DNA: TGTGCCAGCAGTTTATCGTCCACAGGGGCTGCTGGAAACACCATATATTTT.

This sequence joins TRBV29-1 and TRBJ1-1, with 12 bases matching TRBD1. This CDR3 spans 14 amino acids. The germline gives CDR1 SQVTM, CDR2 ANQGSEA. Trimming at V came to 6 bases and at J to 4 bases, leaving 6 bases not matched to a gene. CDR3 coding DNA: TGCAGCGTCGACGTGGGACAGGGGGCCACTGAAGCTTTCTTT. It codes for CSVDVGQGATEAFF.

This clone occurred once. The junction departs from germline at one end; a sequencing error may be responsible. The chain links TRBV30 to TRBJ2-7; tentatively, D is TRBD1 (6 bases). The CDR3 covers 12 residues. The V gene's germline CDR1 is GTSNPN and CDR2 SVGIG (reference sequence). The CDR3 is CAWTPGGQGLNF. CDR3 sequence (DNA): TGTGCCTGGACCCCCGGAGGCCAGGGGTTAAACTTC.

V and J are TRBV19 and TRBJ1-5; possible D gene TRBD1, 6 bases. CDR3 size: 17 residues. Germline CDR1 is LNHDA and CDR2 is SQIVND (reference sequence). The V and J ends lost 3 bases and 6 bases respectively, with 21 bases between them. CDR3 amino acids: CASSMGATIGYTQPQHF. In nucleotides, the CDR3 is TGTGCCAGTAGTATGGGGGCCACGATAGGGTACACTCAGCCCCAGCATTTT.

The chain uses TRBV2 and TRBJ2-1, with D perhaps matching TRBD2 (5 bases). The germline CDR1 and CDR2 sequences are SNHLY and FYNNEI. V lost 6 bases to trimming and J lost 12 bases, with 18 bases between them. The CDR3 totals 13 residues. CDR3 DNA: TGTGCCAGCAGCCCTGCGTCTGAGGGATGGCAGTTCTTC. Translation: CASSPASEGWQFF.

The chain recombines TRBV12-3 or TRBV12-4 with TRBJ1-5, with D perhaps matching TRBD1 (5 bases). This CDR3 spans 13 amino acids. The germline V and J ends were trimmed by 4 bases and 3 bases, with 7 bases remaining between them. In nucleotides, the CDR3 is TGTGCCAGCAGTTGGGGCGACAATCAGCCCCAGCATTTT. It yields the protein CASSWGDNQPQHF.

V and J are TRBV18 and TRBJ1-2; D uncertain. Trimming shortened V by 6 bases and J by 3 bases, and 8 bases separated the two germline ends. CDR1 is KGHSH and CDR2 is LQKENI in the germline V gene. The CDR3 is made up of 12 amino acids. The CDR3 loop is CASSGTDYGYTF. In DNA, the CDR3 is TGTGCCAGCTCGGGCACCGACTATGGCTACACCTTC.

This clone was counted many times. The chain carries TRBV5-5 and TRBJ1-2; a weak D match, TRBD1 (6 bases). Germline V gene data show CDR1 as SGHKS and CDR2 as YYEKEE (reference sequence). Trimming cost V 1 base and J 6 bases, with 7 bases left between them. The CDR3 has 12 residues. In nucleotides, the CDR3 is TGTGCCAGCAGCTTGCAGGGGCATGGCTACACCTTC. It yields the protein CASSLQGHGYTF.

This clone was picked up a small number of times. The chain combines TRBV7-2 with TRBJ1-1, with 7 bases lining up with TRBD1. The germline CDR1 and CDR2 sequences are SGHTA and FQGNSA. J gave up 0 bases and V 5 bases, and 3 bases lay outside the gene matches. The CDR3 consists of 14 residues. The DNA for the CDR3 is TGTGCCAGCAGCCCAGACAGGGTGAACACTGAAGCTTTCTTT. Amino acid sequence: CASSPDRVNTEAFF.

V is TRBV11-3 and J is TRBJ1-2; no reliable D call. The V gene lost 5 bases and the J gene lost 5 bases, with 9 bases spanning the gap. The CDR3 runs to 12 residues. CDR1 is SGHNT and CDR2 is YENEEA in the germline V gene. DNA for the CDR3: TGTGCCAGCAGCCGGGGTCCTTATGGCTACACCTTC. It is translated as CASSRGPYGYTF.

The chain uses TRBV5-5 and TRBJ1-1, with unresolved D. The CDR3 extends over 11 amino acids. Germline V gene lookup returns CDR1 SGHKS and CDR2 YYEKEE (reference sequence). Between the trimmed V and J ends, which lost 7 bases and 2 bases, there was a span of 6 bases. The CDR3 here is CASGGNTEAFF. DNA for the CDR3: TGTGCCAGCGGCGGAAACACTGAAGCTTTCTTT.

The chain employs TRBV5-1 and TRBJ2-5, with 7 bases fitting TRBD1. V gave up 4 bases and J gave up 5 bases; unmatched junction bases: 5. There are 13 residues in the CDR3. Germline values: CDR1 SGHRS, CDR2 YFSETQ. CDR3 in amino acids: CASSKDRPETQYF. CDR3 nucleotide sequence: TGCGCCAGCAGCAAGGACAGGCCGGAGACCCAGTACTTC.

The chain combines TRBV28 with TRBJ1-4, with 9 bases identical to TRBD1. This CDR3 has 15 amino acids. The V segment lost 8 bases and the J segment 4 bases; nucleotides outside the gene matches: 8. Germline values: CDR1 MDHEN, CDR2 SYDVKM. CDR3 coding DNA: TGTGCCAGCGCTCCGGGACAGGGCTTTAATGAAAAACTGTTTTTT. Protein sequence: CASAPGQGFNEKLFF.

This clone has just one count. The rearrangement joins TRBV7-3 to TRBJ2-1, with 7 bases aligning to TRBD2. Germline CDR1 is SGHTA and CDR2 is FQGTGA. V was pared by 2 bases and J by 1 base, with 5 bases of the junction left unmatched. CDR3 length: 16 residues. CDR3 region: CASSLGRTRSYNEQFF. CDR3 bases: TGTGCCAGCAGCTTAGGCCGGACTAGATCCTACAATGAGCAGTTCTTC. The entire variable domain, with the rest obtained from reference TRBV7-3 and TRBJ2-1, is as follows: GAGVSQTPSNKVTEKGKYVELRCDPISGHTALYWYRQSLGQGPEFLIYFQGTGAADDSGLPNDRFFAVRPEGSVSTLKIQRTERGDSAVYLCASSLGRTRSYNEQFFGPGTRLTVL.

This clone was detected once. The chain uses TRBV5-1 and TRBJ2-7, with D uncertain. Trimming cost V 7 bases and J 6 bases, with 20 bases left between them. The CDR3 is 14 residues long. Germline V gene data show CDR1 as SGHRS and CDR2 as YFSETQ. CDR3: CASGEHLGASEQYF. DNA for the CDR3: TGCGCCAGCGGCGAACATTTAGGAGCATCCGAGCAGTACTTC.

The rearrangement links TRBV5-1 to TRBJ1-4, with D possibly TRBD1 on 6 matching bases. The V and J ends lost 5 bases and 5 bases respectively, with 13 bases between them. From germline, CDR1 is SGHRS and CDR2 YFSETQ. The CDR3 is 14 residues long. This chain's CDR3 is CASSRQADNEKLFF. CDR3 nucleotides: TGCGCCAGCAGTCGACAGGCCGACAATGAAAAACTGTTTTTT.

The rearrangement joins TRBV5-1 to TRBJ1-6; D is possibly TRBD1 (5 bases). Between the trimmed V and J ends, which lost 0 bases and 10 bases, there was a span of 17 bases. The length of the CDR3 is 16 residues. The germline V gene has CDR1 SGHRS and CDR2 YFSETQ. The CDR3 region has the DNA TGCGCCAGCAGCTTGGCCGGGGGGGATCGAGGATCACCCCTCCACTTT. Translated, it gives CASSLAGGDRGSPLHF.

This chain uses TRBV7-3 with TRBJ2-3; unclear D gene. The germline CDR1 and CDR2 sequences are SGHTA and FQGTGA. V was shortened by 0 bases and J by 0 bases, with 7 bases between the two germline ends. This CDR3 is 15 amino acids long. The CDR3 sequence is CASSLTGTSTDTQYF. CDR3 in DNA: TGTGCCAGCAGCTTAACCGGTACTAGCACAGATACGCAGTATTTT.

J is TRBJ2-1 and V is TRBV9, with 10 bases lining up with TRBD2. Trimming took 1 base from V and 7 from J; bases not matched to a gene: 2. Germline assignment: CDR1 SGDLS and CDR2 YYNGEE. This CDR3 comprises 14 residues. This CDR3 is CASSVFSGGNEQFF. For the CDR3, the DNA is TGTGCCAGCAGCGTATTTAGCGGGGGGAATGAGCAGTTCTTC.

This clone was detected only a few times. The chain employs TRBV27 and TRBJ2-7, with 7 nucleotides matching TRBD1. Germline CDR1 is MNHEY and CDR2 is SMNVEV (reference sequence). V lost 3 bases and J lost 2; bases outside the gene matches: 7. The CDR3 loop spans 15 amino acids. The DNA of the CDR3 is TGTGCCAGCAGTTTCTCGATCAGGGGGACCTACGAGCAGTACTTC. It is translated as CASSFSIRGTYEQYF.

The chain has TRBV11-2 and TRBJ2-4; D uncertain. This CDR3 spans 15 amino acids. The germline V and J ends were trimmed by 1 base and 1 base, with 8 bases remaining between them. Per the germline V gene, CDR1 is SGHAT and CDR2 is FQNNGV. As DNA, the CDR3 is TGTGCCAGCAGCTTAGTCACAGTTGCCAAAAACATTCAGTACTTC. Protein: CASSLVTVAKNIQYF.

The V and J genes are TRBV4-3 and TRBJ2-7, with 11 bases matching TRBD1. The CDR3 extends over 14 amino acids. Germline V lookup: CDR1 LGHNA, CDR2 YSLEER. With 5 bases clipped from V and 1 base from J, the junction kept 1 base outside the gene matches. The CDR3 DNA reads TGCGCCAGCAGCAGGGACAGGGGGTCCTACGAGCAGTACTTC. This encodes CASSRDRGSYEQYF.

The gene calls are TRBV7-8 and TRBJ1-6; D remains ambiguous. This CDR3 is built from 12 residues. CDR1 SGHVS and CDR2 FQNEAQ come from the germline V gene. Between the trimmed V and J ends, which lost 5 bases and 6 bases, there was a span of 5 bases. The DNA for the CDR3 is TGTGCCAGCAGCCCCTTTAATTCACCCCTCCACTTT. As protein: CASSPFNSPLHF.

The chain employs TRBV7-8 and TRBJ2-5; a possible D gene is TRBD2 (6 bases). Germline V CDR1 and CDR2: SGHVS, FQNEAQ. CDR3 length: 14 residues. V shed 4 bases and J shed 3 bases, with 12 bases lying between them. This CDR3 reads CASSWRRDEETQYF. CDR3 DNA sequence: TGTGCCAGCAGCTGGAGGAGGGACGAAGAGACCCAGTACTTC. Full variable domain (outside the CDR3, taken from reference TRBV7-8 and TRBJ2-5): GAGVSQSPRYKVAKRGQDVALRCDPISGHVSLFWYQQALGQGPEFLTYFQNEAQLDKSGLPSDRFFAERPEGSVSTLKIQRTQQEDSAVYLCASSWRRDEETQYFGPGTRLLVL.

The chain joins TRBV9 to TRBJ1-2, with TRBD1 matching over 8 bases. V shed 1 base, J shed 2 bases, and the junction held 7 bases outside the gene matches. Germline loops: CDR1 SGDLS, CDR2 YYNGEE. The CDR3 totals 16 residues. The CDR3, as DNA: TGTGCCAGCAGCGTACACGGGACAGGAGGAAACTATGGCTACACCTTC. As protein: CASSVHGTGGNYGYTF.